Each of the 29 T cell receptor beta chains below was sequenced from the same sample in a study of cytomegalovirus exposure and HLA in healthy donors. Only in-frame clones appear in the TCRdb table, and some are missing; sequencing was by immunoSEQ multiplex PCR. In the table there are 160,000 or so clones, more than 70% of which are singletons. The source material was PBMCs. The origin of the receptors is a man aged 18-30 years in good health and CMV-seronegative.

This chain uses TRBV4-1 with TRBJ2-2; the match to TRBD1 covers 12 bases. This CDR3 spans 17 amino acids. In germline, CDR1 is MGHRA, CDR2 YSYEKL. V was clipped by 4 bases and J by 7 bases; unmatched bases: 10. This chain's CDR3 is CASSPRVGTGGFGELFF. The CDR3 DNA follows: TGCGCCAGCAGCCCGCGGGTGGGGACAGGGGGCTTCGGGGAGCTGTTTTTT.

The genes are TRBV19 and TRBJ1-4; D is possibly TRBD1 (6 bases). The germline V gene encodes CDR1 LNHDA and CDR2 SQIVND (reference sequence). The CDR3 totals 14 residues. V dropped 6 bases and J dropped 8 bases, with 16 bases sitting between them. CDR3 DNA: TGTGCCAGTAGGGAGCCGGGACATGGGGAAAAACTGTTTTTT. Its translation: CASREPGHGEKLFF.

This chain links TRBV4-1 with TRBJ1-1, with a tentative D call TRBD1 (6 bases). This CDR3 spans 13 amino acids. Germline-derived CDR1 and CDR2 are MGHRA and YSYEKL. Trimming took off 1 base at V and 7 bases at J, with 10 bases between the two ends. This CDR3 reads CASSQVTGLEAFF. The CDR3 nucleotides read TGCGCCAGCAGCCAAGTTACAGGGCTTGAAGCTTTCTTT.

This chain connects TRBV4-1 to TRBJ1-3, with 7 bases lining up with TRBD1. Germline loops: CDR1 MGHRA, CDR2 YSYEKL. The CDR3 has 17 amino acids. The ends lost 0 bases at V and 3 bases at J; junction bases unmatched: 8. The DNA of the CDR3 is TGCGCCAGCAGCCAAGATGGCGAAGGGGGCCTTGGAAACACCATATATTTT. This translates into CASSQDGEGGLGNTIYF.

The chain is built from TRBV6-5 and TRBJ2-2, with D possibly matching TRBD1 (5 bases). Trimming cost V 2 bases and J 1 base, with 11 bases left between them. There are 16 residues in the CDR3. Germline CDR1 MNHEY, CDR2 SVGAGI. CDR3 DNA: TGTGCCAGCAGTTACCTGGCAGGGAAGAACACCGGGGAGCTGTTTTTT. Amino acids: CASSYLAGKNTGELFF.

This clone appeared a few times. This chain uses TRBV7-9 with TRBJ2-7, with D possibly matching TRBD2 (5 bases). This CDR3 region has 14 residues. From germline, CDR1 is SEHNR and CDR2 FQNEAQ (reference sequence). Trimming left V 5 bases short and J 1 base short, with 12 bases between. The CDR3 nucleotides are TGTGCCAGCAGCCAAACGGGGATTTCCTACGAGCAGTACTTC. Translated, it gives CASSQTGISYEQYF.

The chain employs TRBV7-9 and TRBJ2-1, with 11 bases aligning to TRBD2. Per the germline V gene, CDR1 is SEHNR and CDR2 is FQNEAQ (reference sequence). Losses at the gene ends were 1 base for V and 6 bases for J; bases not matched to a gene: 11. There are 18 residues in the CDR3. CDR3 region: CASSLDTSGGKIRNEQFF. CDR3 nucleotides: TGTGCCAGCAGCTTAGATACTAGCGGGGGCAAGATTCGCAATGAGCAGTTCTTC.

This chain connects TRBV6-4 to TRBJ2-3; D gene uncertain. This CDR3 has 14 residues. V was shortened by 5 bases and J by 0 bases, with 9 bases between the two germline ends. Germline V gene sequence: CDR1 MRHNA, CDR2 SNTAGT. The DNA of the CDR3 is TGTGCCAGCAGTCCCGAGTATAGCACAGATACGCAGTATTTT. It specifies CASSPEYSTDTQYF.

The CDR3 spells CASSQVTGETYEQYF. As DNA, the CDR3 is TGCGCCAGCAGCCAAGTAACAGGGGAGACCTACGAGCAGTACTTC. The V gene is TRBV4-1, the J gene TRBJ2-7; TRBD1 aligns across 7 bases. Germline V gene sequence: CDR1 MGHRA, CDR2 YSYEKL. This CDR3 region has 15 residues. The trim removed 1 base at V and 2 bases at J, leaving 5 bases unmatched.

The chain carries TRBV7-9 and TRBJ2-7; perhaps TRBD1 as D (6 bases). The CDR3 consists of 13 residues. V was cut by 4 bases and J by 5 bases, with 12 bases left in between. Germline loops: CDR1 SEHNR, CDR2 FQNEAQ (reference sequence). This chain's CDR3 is CASSSRDNHEQYV. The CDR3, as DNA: TGTGCCAGCAGCTCCCGGGACAATCACGAGCAGTACGTC.

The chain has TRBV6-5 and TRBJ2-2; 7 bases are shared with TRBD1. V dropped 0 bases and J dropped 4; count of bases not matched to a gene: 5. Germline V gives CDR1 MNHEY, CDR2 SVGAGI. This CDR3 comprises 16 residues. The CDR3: CASSYSTGAFTGELFF. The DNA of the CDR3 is TGTGCCAGCAGTTACTCAACAGGGGCTTTCACCGGGGAGCTGTTTTTT.

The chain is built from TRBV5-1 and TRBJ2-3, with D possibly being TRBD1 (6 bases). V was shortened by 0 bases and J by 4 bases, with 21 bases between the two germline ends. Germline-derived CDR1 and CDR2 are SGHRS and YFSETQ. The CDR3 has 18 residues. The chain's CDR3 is CASSLVPQRPGAPDTQYF. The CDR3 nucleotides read TGCGCCAGCAGCTTGGTTCCGCAGCGACCAGGGGCCCCAGATACGCAGTATTTT.

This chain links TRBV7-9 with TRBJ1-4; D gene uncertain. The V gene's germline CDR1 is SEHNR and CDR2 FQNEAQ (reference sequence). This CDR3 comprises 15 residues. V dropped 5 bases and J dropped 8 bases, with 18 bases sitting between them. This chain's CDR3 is CASSTYNTREEKLFF. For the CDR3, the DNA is TGTGCCAGCAGCACCTACAACACCCGGGAGGAAAAACTGTTTTTT.

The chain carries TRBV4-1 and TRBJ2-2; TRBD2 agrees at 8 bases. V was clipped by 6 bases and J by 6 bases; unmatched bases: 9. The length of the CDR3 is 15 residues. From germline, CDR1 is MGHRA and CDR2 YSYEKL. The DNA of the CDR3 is TGCGCCAGCAGGGTAAGACTAGCGAGTGCCGGGGAGCTGTTTTTT. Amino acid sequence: CASRVRLASAGELFF.

Here the CDR3 reads CASRGQGAQTDTQYF. The CDR3 DNA follows: TGTGCCAGCCGGGGACAGGGGGCGCAAACAGATACGCAGTATTTT. The V and J genes are TRBV28 and TRBJ2-3; 12 nucleotides agree with TRBD1. The CDR3 runs 15 residues. CDR1 and CDR2 from the germline V gene are MDHEN and SYDVKM. The J segment lost 3 bases and the V segment lost 8 bases, leaving 6 bases of the junction unmatched.

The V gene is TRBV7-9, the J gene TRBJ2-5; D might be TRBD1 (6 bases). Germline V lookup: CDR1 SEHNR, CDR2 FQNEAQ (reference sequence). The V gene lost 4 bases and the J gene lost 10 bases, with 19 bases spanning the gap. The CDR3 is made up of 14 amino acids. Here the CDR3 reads CASSSSGASLDQYF. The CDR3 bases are TGTGCCAGCAGCTCCTCAGGGGCGTCGCTGGACCAGTACTTC.

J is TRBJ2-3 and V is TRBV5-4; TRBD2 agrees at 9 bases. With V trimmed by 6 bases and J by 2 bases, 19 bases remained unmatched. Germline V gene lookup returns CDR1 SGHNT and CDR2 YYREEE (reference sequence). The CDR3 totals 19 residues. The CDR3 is CASILNGGGAEAYTDTQYF. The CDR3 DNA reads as TGTGCCAGCATTTTAAATGGCGGGGGGGCAGAGGCCTACACAGATACGCAGTATTTT.

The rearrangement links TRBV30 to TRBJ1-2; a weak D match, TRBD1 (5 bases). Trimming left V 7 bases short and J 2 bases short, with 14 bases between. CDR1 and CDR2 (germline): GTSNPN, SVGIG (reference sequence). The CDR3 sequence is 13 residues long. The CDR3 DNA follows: TGTGCCTCTCAAAGGGGCAGGAACTATGGCTACACCTTC. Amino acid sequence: CASQRGRNYGYTF.

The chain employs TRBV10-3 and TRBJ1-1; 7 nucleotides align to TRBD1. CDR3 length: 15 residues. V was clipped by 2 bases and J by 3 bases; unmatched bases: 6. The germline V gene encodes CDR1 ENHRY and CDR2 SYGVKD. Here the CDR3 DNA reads TGTGCCATCAGTGAGGAGGGGGCGTGGGACACTGAAGCTTTCTTT. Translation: CAISEEGAWDTEAFF.

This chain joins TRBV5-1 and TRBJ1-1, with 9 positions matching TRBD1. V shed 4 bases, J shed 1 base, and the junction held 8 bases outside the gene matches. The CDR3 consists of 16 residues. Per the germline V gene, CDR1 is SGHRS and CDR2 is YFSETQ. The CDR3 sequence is CASSGRTGVRNTEAFF. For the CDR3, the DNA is TGCGCCAGCAGCGGCAGGACAGGGGTAAGGAACACTGAAGCTTTCTTT.

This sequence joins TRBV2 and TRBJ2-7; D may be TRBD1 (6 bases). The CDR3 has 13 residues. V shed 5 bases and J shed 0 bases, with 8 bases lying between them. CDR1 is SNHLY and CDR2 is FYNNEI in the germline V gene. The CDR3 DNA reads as TGTGCCAGCAGTTGGGACAACTCCTACGAGCAGTACGTC. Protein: CASSWDNSYEQYV.

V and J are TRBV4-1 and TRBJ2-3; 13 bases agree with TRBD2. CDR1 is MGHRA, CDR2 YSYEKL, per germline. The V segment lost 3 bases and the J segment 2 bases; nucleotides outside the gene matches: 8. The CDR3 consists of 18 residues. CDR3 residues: CASSHTMTSGGPTDTQYF. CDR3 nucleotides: TGCGCCAGCAGCCACACAATGACTAGCGGGGGGCCCACAGATACGCAGTATTTT.

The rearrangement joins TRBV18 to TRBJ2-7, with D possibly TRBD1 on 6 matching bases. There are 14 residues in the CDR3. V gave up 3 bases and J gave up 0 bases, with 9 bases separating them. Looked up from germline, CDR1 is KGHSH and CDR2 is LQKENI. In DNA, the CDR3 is TGTGCCAGCTCACCCGGGACAAACTCCTACGAGCAGTACGTC. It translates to CASSPGTNSYEQYV.

The CDR3 loop reads CASSPGAGGLDEQFF. CDR3 nucleotide sequence: TGCGCCAGCAGCCCTGGGGCGGGGGGGCTAGATGAGCAGTTCTTC. The rearrangement joins TRBV5-1 to TRBJ2-1; the match to TRBD2 covers 9 bases. This CDR3 is 15 amino acids long. After removal of 4 bases from V and 8 bases from J, the junction contained 10 bases not matched to a gene. Germline V lookup: CDR1 SGHRS, CDR2 YFSETQ.

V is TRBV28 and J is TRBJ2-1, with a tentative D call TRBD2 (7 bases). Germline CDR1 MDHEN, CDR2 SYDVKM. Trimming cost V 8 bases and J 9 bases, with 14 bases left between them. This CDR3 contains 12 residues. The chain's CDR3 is CASEGGGGEQFF. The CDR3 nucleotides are TGTGCCAGCGAAGGGGGGGGAGGTGAGCAGTTCTTC.

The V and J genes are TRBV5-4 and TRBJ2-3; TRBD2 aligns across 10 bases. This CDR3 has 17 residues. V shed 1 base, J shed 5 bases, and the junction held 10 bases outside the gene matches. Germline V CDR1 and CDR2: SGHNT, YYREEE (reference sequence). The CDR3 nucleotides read TGTGCCAGCAGCTTGTGGGAGCGGGGGGGCCACGAAGATACGCAGTATTTT. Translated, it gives CASSLWERGGHEDTQYF.

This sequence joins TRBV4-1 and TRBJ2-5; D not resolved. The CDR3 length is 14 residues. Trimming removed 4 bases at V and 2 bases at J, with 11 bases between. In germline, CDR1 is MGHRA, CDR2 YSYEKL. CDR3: CASSPTGYQETQYF. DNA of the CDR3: TGCGCCAGCAGCCCGACTGGGTATCAAGAGACCCAGTACTTC.

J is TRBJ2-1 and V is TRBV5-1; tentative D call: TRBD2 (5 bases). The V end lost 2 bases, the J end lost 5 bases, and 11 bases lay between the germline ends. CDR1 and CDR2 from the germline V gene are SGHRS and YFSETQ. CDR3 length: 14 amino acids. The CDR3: CASSFPSGNNEQFF. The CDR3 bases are TGCGCCAGCAGCTTCCCGAGCGGAAACAATGAGCAGTTCTTC.

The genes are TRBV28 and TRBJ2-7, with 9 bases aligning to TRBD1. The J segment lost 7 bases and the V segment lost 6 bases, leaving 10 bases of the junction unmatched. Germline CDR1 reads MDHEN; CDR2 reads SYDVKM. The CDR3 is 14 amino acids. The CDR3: CASRATGGLGEQYV. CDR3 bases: TGTGCCAGCAGAGCTACAGGGGGCCTTGGGGAGCAGTACGTC.